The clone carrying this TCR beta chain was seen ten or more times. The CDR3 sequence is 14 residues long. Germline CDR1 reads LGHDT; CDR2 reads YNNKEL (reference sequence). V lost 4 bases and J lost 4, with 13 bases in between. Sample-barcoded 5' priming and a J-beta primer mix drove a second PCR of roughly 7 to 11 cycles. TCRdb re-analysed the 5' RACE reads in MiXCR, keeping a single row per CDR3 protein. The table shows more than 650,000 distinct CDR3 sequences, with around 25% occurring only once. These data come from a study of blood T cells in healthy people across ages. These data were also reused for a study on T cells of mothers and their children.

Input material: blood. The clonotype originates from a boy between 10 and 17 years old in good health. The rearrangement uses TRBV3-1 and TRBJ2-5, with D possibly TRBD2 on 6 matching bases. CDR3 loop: CASSPTGVGETQYF. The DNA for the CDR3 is TGTGCCAGCAGCCCGACGGGGGTAGGAGAGACCCAGTACTTC.